Listed here are 22 T cell receptor beta chains from one sample, sequenced in a study of blood T cell repertoires in COVID-19 (dated by TCRdb to the early 2020s). The library was built by means of the immunoSEQ multiplex PCR assay. Held by TCRdb, this immuneACCESS table contains in-frame sequences only and omits some clones. Under half of the omission traces to an unresolved V gene where checked; the cause of the rest is unknown. This sample gives 65,000 to 95,000 clones in total; around 90% of them show up just once. Jointly, the top ten make up more than 7.5% of the sample. Source material: peripheral blood. These receptors were obtained from a man aged 30-40 years with acute or convalescent COVID-19.

This clone was seen just once. The chain uses TRBV7-2 and TRBJ2-5; TRBD2 aligns across 7 bases. The CDR3 loop spans 16 amino acids. The V and J ends lost 5 bases and 2 bases, in that order; junction bases with no gene match: 11. Germline V gene sequence: CDR1 SGHTA, CDR2 FQGNSA. The CDR3 spells CASSPTGASGQETQYF. Here the CDR3 DNA reads TGTGCCAGCAGCCCTACCGGGGCTAGCGGTCAAGAGACCCAGTACTTC.

CDR3 region: CASSYPPSAQYF. The DNA for the CDR3 is TGTGCCAGCAGTTACCCGCCGTCGGCCCAGTACTTC. This sequence joins TRBV6-2 or TRBV6-3 and TRBJ2-5; D is ambiguous. V lost 2 bases, J lost 9 bases, and 10 bases lay in between. The CDR3 covers 12 residues. The germline V gene has CDR1 MNHEY and CDR2 SVGEGT.

The V call is TRBV14, the J call TRBJ2-7, with TRBD1 as a possible D gene (5 bases). The CDR3 is made up of 15 amino acids. Germline CDR1 is SGHDN and CDR2 is FVKESK. V was trimmed by 1 base and J by 4 bases, leaving 14 bases between them. In DNA, the CDR3 is TGTGCCAGCAGCCAAGGCCTGAGACAGAGTTACGAGCAGTACTTC. This gives the protein CASSQGLRQSYEQYF.

The chain links TRBV5-5 to TRBJ2-7; the D gene is possibly TRBD2 (6 bases). CDR1 and CDR2 from the germline V gene are SGHKS and YYEKEE (reference sequence). Trimming took 3 bases from V and 1 from J, leaving 14 bases between them. This CDR3 has 15 residues. In nucleotides, the CDR3 is TGTGCCAGCAGCTACTTACGGGAGAGTTCCTACGAGCAGTACTTC. It encodes CASSYLRESSYEQYF. The complete variable domain, with remaining parts taken from reference TRBV5-5 and TRBJ2-7, reads DAGVTQSPTHLIKTRGQQVTLRCSPISGHKSVSWYQQVLGQGPQFIFQYYEKEERGRGNFPDRFSARQFPNYSSELNVNALLLGDSALYLCASSYLRESSYEQYFGPGTRLTVT.

The rearrangement links TRBV28 to TRBJ2-3; D unresolved. CDR3 length: 13 residues. V gave up 8 bases and J gave up 2 bases, with 11 bases separating them. Per germline, CDR1 MDHEN and CDR2 SYDVKM. In DNA, the CDR3 is TGTGCCAGCTCTAAACCTCCCACAGATACGCAGTATTTT. Amino acid sequence: CASSKPPTDTQYF.

There are a few counts of this clone. V is TRBV5-1 and J is TRBJ2-1; TRBD2 matches at 8 bases. J was trimmed by 4 bases and V by 2 bases; bases with no gene match: 5. The germline CDR1 and CDR2 sequences are SGHRS and YFSETQ. This CDR3 has 15 amino acids. The CDR3 is CASSFEGLGYNEQFF. As DNA, the CDR3 is TGCGCCAGCAGCTTTGAGGGACTAGGATACAATGAGCAGTTCTTC. Looking up the rest from reference TRBV5-1 and TRBJ2-1 gives the full variable domain: KAGVTQTPRYLIKTRGQQVTLSCSPISGHRSVSWYQQTPGQGLQFLFEYFSETQRNKGNFPGRFSGRQFSNSRSEMNVSTLELGDSALYLCASSFEGLGYNEQFFGPGTRLTVL.

The chain uses TRBV23-1 and TRBJ1-1, with D perhaps matching TRBD1 (5 bases). TRBV23-1 counts as an open reading frame of uncertain function. Trimming took 10 bases from V and 6 from J, leaving 9 bases between them. The CDR3 totals 10 residues. CDR3 protein: CATGGAEAFF. The CDR3 coding sequence is TGCGCCACCGGGGGAGCTGAAGCTTTCTTT.

The V and J genes are TRBV5-1 and TRBJ2-7; 9 nucleotides line up with TRBD2. The V and J ends lost 3 bases and 6 bases, in that order; junction bases with no gene match: 7. Per germline, CDR1 SGHRS and CDR2 YFSETQ. The CDR3 is 14 amino acids. The DNA for the CDR3 is TGCGCCAGCAGCTCTGGACTAGCGCTAAGCGAGCAGTACTTC. This codes for CASSSGLALSEQYF.

This clone has a handful of counts. CDR3 protein: CASSGRDSYYEQYF. For the CDR3, the DNA is TGTGCCAGTAGTGGGCGGGACAGTTACTACGAGCAGTACTTC. V usage is TRBV19 and J usage is TRBJ2-7; D perhaps matches TRBD1 (7 bases). Germline CDR1 LNHDA, CDR2 SQIVND (reference sequence). Trimming took off 5 bases at V and 3 bases at J, with 14 bases between the two ends. CDR3 length: 14 amino acids.

The chain combines TRBV4-3 with TRBJ1-5; TRBD1 matches at 7 bases. Germline V gene lookup returns CDR1 LGHNA and CDR2 YSLEER. V dropped 3 bases and J dropped 2; count of bases not matched to a gene: 7. The CDR3 has 16 amino acids. The CDR3: CASSQRRGLGNQPQHF. The CDR3 nucleotides are TGCGCCAGCAGCCAGAGGAGGGGGCTTGGCAATCAGCCCCAGCATTTT.

The V and J genes are TRBV6-1 and TRBJ2-2; D might be TRBD2 (6 bases). The germline gives CDR1 MNHNS, CDR2 SASEGT. Trimming pared 3 bases from V and 5 bases from J, leaving 10 bases between. This CDR3 has 14 residues. The CDR3 bases are TGTGCCAGCAGTGAGACGGGGGAGACCGGGGAGCTGTTTTTT. Its protein product is CASSETGETGELFF.

The chain couples TRBV10-3 to TRBJ2-7, with D tentatively TRBD2 (7 bases). CDR3 size: 12 residues. The V and J ends lost 2 bases and 13 bases respectively, with 15 bases between them. From germline, CDR1 is ENHRY and CDR2 SYGVKD. The CDR3 is CAISEGGASAYF. CDR3 DNA: TGTGCCATCAGTGAGGGGGGGGCTAGCGCTTACTTC.

Comments on this clone: One end of the junction is discordant with germline, which a read error may explain. The chain uses TRBV30 and TRBJ2-7, with 7 bases aligning to TRBD2. The CDR3 runs 14 residues. The germline CDR1 and CDR2 sequences are GTSNPN and SVGIG (reference sequence). CDR3 loop: CAWSALAGSSEQYF. In DNA form, the CDR3 reads TGTGCCTGGAGTGCGTTAGCGGGCTCCTCCGAGCAGTACTTC.

The V gene is TRBV5-6, the J gene TRBJ2-7, with TRBD1 matching 8 bases. V dropped 2 bases and J dropped 0; count of bases not matched to a gene: 4. Germline-derived CDR1 and CDR2 are SGHDT and YYEEEE. This CDR3 spans 15 amino acids. The CDR3 nucleotides are TGTGCCAGCAGCTTTAACAGGGGGGCCTCCTACGAGCAGTACTTC. Protein sequence: CASSFNRGASYEQYF.

This clone was found a few times. The V gene is TRBV15, the J gene TRBJ1-3, with D unclear. In germline, CDR1 is LNHNV, CDR2 YYDKDF (reference sequence). V was clipped by 3 bases and J by 0 bases, with 9 bases between them. The CDR3 covers 15 residues. CDR3 protein: CATSRSGYSGNTIYF. For the CDR3, the DNA is TGTGCCACCAGCAGGAGTGGTTACTCTGGAAACACCATATATTTT.

The genes are TRBV28 and TRBJ1-1; TRBD1 matches 7 bases. V shed 8 bases and J 6 bases; nucleotides not matched to a gene: 12. The CDR3 is 14 amino acids. The germline V gene has CDR1 MDHEN and CDR2 SYDVKM. CDR3 residues: CASYRPRGVSEAFF. The CDR3 DNA reads TGTGCCAGCTACCGACCCAGGGGGGTCTCTGAAGCTTTCTTT.

The chain is built from TRBV19 and TRBJ2-7, with D maybe TRBD2 (6 bases). Germline V gene lookup returns CDR1 LNHDA and CDR2 SQIVND (reference sequence). The CDR3 is made up of 15 amino acids. V was shortened by 6 bases and J by 4 bases, with 19 bases between the two germline ends. This chain's CDR3 is CASSPGGGEWYEQYF. DNA for the CDR3: TGTGCCAGTAGCCCCGGAGGAGGGGAGTGGTACGAGCAGTACTTC.

This clone was counted many times. This chain connects TRBV7-9 to TRBJ2-2, with 10 positions matching TRBD1. Looked up from germline, CDR1 is SEHNR and CDR2 is FQNEAQ (reference sequence). The length of the CDR3 is 17 residues. With 5 bases clipped from V and 5 bases from J, the junction kept 11 bases outside the gene matches. The CDR3 protein is CASSARMGQGRTGELFF. CDR3 DNA: TGTGCCAGCAGCGCGCGAATGGGACAGGGGAGGACCGGGGAGCTGTTTTTT. Full variable domain (missing parts from reference TRBV7-9 and TRBJ2-2): DTGVSQNPRHKITKRGQNVTFRCDPISEHNRLYWYRQTLGQGPEFLTYFQNEAQLEKSRLLSDRFSAERPKGSFSTLEIQRTEQGDSAMYLCASSARMGQGRTGELFFGEGSRLTVL.

The genes are TRBV30 and TRBJ1-5, with TRBD1 identical over 8 bases. Germline CDR1 reads GTSNPN; CDR2 reads SVGIG (reference sequence). Trimming at V came to 3 bases and at J to 6 bases, leaving 4 bases not matched to a gene. The CDR3 contains 13 residues. CDR3 sequence reads: CAWSAQGVQPQHF. Written as DNA, the CDR3 is TGTGCCTGGAGCGCACAGGGGGTTCAGCCCCAGCATTTT.

This clone was detected only once. V usage is TRBV2 and J usage is TRBJ1-4, with 7 bases lining up with TRBD1. The CDR3 is 14 amino acids. Trimming cost V 6 bases and J 10 bases; bases outside gene matches: 11. CDR1 is SNHLY and CDR2 is FYNNEI in the germline V gene. CDR3 region: CASRERTGRGKLFF. The DNA of the CDR3 is TGTGCCAGCAGGGAAAGGACAGGCAGGGGAAAACTGTTTTTT.

This chain uses TRBV30 with TRBJ1-5, with 9 bases aligning to TRBD1. V was pared by 5 bases and J by 4 bases, with 6 bases of the junction left unmatched. The CDR3 runs to 14 residues. Germline V gene lookup returns CDR1 GTSNPN and CDR2 SVGIG (reference sequence). The CDR3 loop is CAWDEGQGNQPQHF. The CDR3 DNA is TGTGCCTGGGATGAGGGACAGGGAAATCAGCCCCAGCATTTT.

The gene calls are TRBV9 and TRBJ1-5; D not resolved. The V end lost 6 bases, the J end lost 2 bases, and 15 bases lay between the germline ends. This CDR3 spans 15 amino acids. Looked up from germline, CDR1 is SGDLS and CDR2 is YYNGEE. CDR3 in amino acids: CASNPAVSGNQPQHF. The CDR3 DNA reads TGTGCCAGCAACCCGGCGGTTAGCGGCAATCAGCCCCAGCATTTT.